Only a few counts were recorded for the clone carrying this T cell receptor beta chain. Antigen: not known. This CDR3 is built from 15 residues. The V end lost 0 bases, the J end lost 5 bases, and 16 bases lay between the germline ends. Germline V gives CDR1 SQVTM, CDR2 ANQGSEA. This record belongs to a study of response to subunit inactivated influenza vaccine. General study points: Only a handful of new T cells, the authors suggested, are recruited with each seasonal influenza vaccination.

TCRdb re-derived calls from the RT-PCR reads in MiXCR, one entry per CDR3 protein. The data show approximately 700,000 distinct CDR3 sequences, 15% to 17% seen once. The chain couples TRBV29-1 to TRBJ1-2; no clear D gene. The TCR originated in a man aged 45 to 65 who received an inactivated influenza vaccine. Sequences were derived from PBMCs from blood, sampled approximately 13 days after vaccination. The CDR3 nucleotides are TGCAGCGTTGAAGATGCCCCCGGACCCCGTTATGGCTACACCTTC. This translates into CSVEDAPGPRYGYTF.